A single sample is the source of the 20 T cell receptor beta chains below, sequenced in a study of Ad26.COV2.S vaccination and SARS-CoV-2 variants. Measured with immunoSEQ multiplex PCR; TCRdb has only the in-frame clones, and not every one. This table holds a few hundred thousand clones, around 93% found once. The sample's treatment: some 20 received Ad26.COV2.S at low or high dose, single or two shots; a few received placebo; per-sample allocation not given. Day 63 after the first injection of vaccine or placebo was the sampling time. Sequencing was performed on peripheral blood, taken in a trial of Ad26.COV2.S vaccine versus placebo. All receptors derive from a person between 18 and 65 years old who received the Ad26.COV2.S COVID-19 vaccine or a placebo.

CDR3 sequence: CAWSMRGLRVGGTEAFF. CDR3 sequence (DNA): TGTGCCTGGAGTATGAGAGGGCTTCGGGTTGGCGGGACTGAAGCTTTCTTT. The chain links TRBV30 to TRBJ1-1, with D unclear. Looked up from germline, CDR1 is GTSNPN and CDR2 is SVGIG (reference sequence). V lost 2 bases, J lost 5 bases, and 24 bases lay in between. The CDR3 is 17 residues long.

The chain couples TRBV5-1 to TRBJ1-4; no clear D. The CDR3 is 14 amino acids. Trimming left V 0 bases short and J 3 bases short, with 6 bases between. Germline CDR1 and CDR2: SGHRS and YFSETQ. For the CDR3, the DNA is TGCGCCAGCAGCTTGGACGGCTCTAATGAAAAACTGTTTTTT. This encodes CASSLDGSNEKLFF.

The chain couples TRBV2 to TRBJ1-6; TRBD1 aligns across 10 bases. From germline, CDR1 is SNHLY and CDR2 FYNNEI. V lost 7 bases, J lost 7 bases, and 7 bases stayed unmatched. The length of the CDR3 is 15 residues. The CDR3 is CASTETGGANSPLHF. CDR3 in DNA: TGTGCCAGCACTGAGACAGGGGGCGCAAATTCACCCCTCCACTTT.

With regard to this clone: The junction departs from germline at one end; a sequencing error may be responsible. This sequence joins TRBV4-1 and TRBJ2-7; 7 bases match TRBD2. Germline V lookup: CDR1 MGHRA, CDR2 YSYEKL. This CDR3 region has 15 residues. The CDR3 sequence: CASNQDLETSREQYF. The DNA for the CDR3 is TGCGCCAGCAACCAAGATTTGGAGACTAGCCGCGAGCAGTACTTC.

The genes are TRBV5-5 and TRBJ2-1; weak D call: TRBD2 (7 bases). Trimming left V 0 bases short and J 6 bases short, with 16 bases between. CDR3 length equals 16 residues. Per germline, CDR1 SGHKS and CDR2 YYEKEE (reference sequence). The CDR3 DNA follows: TGTGCCAGCAGCTTGGAGGCGGGGGCCCTAATCAATGAGCAGTTCTTC. Its translation: CASSLEAGALINEQFF. The whole variable domain, filled in from reference TRBV5-5 and TRBJ2-1, reads DAGVTQSPTHLIKTRGQQVTLRCSPISGHKSVSWYQQVLGQGPQFIFQYYEKEERGRGNFPDRFSARQFPNYSSELNVNALLLGDSALYLCASSLEAGALINEQFFGPGTRLTVL.

V and J are TRBV27 and TRBJ1-2; tentative D call: TRBD1 (5 bases). Trimming took 8 bases from V and 2 from J, leaving 15 bases between them. From germline, CDR1 is MNHEY and CDR2 SMNVEV (reference sequence). This CDR3 is built from 14 residues. The DNA for the CDR3 is TGTGCCAGCGCGATTAGTGACAGAAACTATGGCTACACCTTC. Translation gives CASAISDRNYGYTF.

V usage is TRBV6-2 or TRBV6-3 and J usage is TRBJ2-2; D ambiguous. This CDR3 contains 15 residues. From germline, CDR1 is MNHEY and CDR2 SVGEGT. The V end lost 3 bases, the J end lost 3 bases, and 11 bases lay between the germline ends. The CDR3 DNA is TGTGCCAGCAGTTATCTGGGCGTTTACACCGGGGAGCTGTTTTTT. It translates to CASSYLGVYTGELFF.

The chain couples TRBV5-4 to TRBJ2-5, with D perhaps matching TRBD1 (5 bases). The germline V and J ends were trimmed by 4 bases and 0 bases, with 16 bases remaining between them. Germline CDR1 SGHNT, CDR2 YYREEE (reference sequence). This CDR3 comprises 16 residues. The CDR3 is CASSPTVGANQETQYF. DNA of the CDR3: TGTGCCAGCAGCCCTACGGTAGGGGCGAACCAAGAGACCCAGTACTTC.

This clone was detected a few times. The V gene is TRBV27, the J gene TRBJ2-3; D gene uncertain. The germline gives CDR1 MNHEY, CDR2 SMNVEV (reference sequence). The ends were cut back, 6 bases at V and 1 base at J, with 8 bases in the middle. This CDR3 region has 13 residues. CDR3 in amino acids: CASRTTGTDTQYF. DNA for the CDR3: TGTGCCAGCAGAACGACTGGCACAGATACGCAGTATTTT.

The CDR3 region is CASSQDRNVGGYTF. The CDR3 nucleotides read TGCGCCAGCAGCCAAGACAGGAACGTCGGTGGCTACACCTTC. This chain uses TRBV4-3 with TRBJ1-2, with no clear D. The CDR3 contains 14 residues. V was clipped by 0 bases and J by 7 bases, with 12 bases between them. CDR1 LGHNA and CDR2 YSLEER come from the germline V gene.

J is TRBJ1-4 and V is TRBV25-1; TRBD1 matches 9 bases. The CDR3 extends over 14 amino acids. CDR1 and CDR2 (germline): MGHDK, SYGVNS. The trim removed 2 bases at V and 8 bases at J, leaving 3 bases unmatched. For the CDR3, the DNA is TGTGCCAGCAGTGAAGGGGGGACAGGGGAAAAACTGTTTTTT. It codes for CASSEGGTGEKLFF.

This chain links TRBV7-2 with TRBJ2-7; 8 bases line up with TRBD2. CDR3 length: 14 amino acids. Germline CDR1 and CDR2: SGHTA and FQGNSA. Trimming took 0 bases from V and 5 from J; bases not matched to a gene: 3. The CDR3 DNA follows: TGTGCCAGCAGCTTAGCAGGACTAGCCCACGAGCAGTACTTC. Its translation: CASSLAGLAHEQYF.

The V and J genes are TRBV6-5 and TRBJ1-4; weak D call: TRBD1 (5 bases). This CDR3 has 14 residues. V gave up 6 bases and J gave up 4 bases, with 12 bases separating them. The germline gives CDR1 MNHEY, CDR2 SVGAGI. The CDR3 region is CASRPAGGNEKLFF. CDR3 bases: TGTGCCAGCAGACCCGCTGGGGGTAATGAAAAACTGTTTTTT.

Only one count was recorded for this clone. This sequence joins TRBV24-1 and TRBJ2-1; 7 bases are shared with TRBD1. After removal of 5 bases from V and 0 bases from J, the junction contained 6 bases not matched to a gene. CDR1 is KGHDR and CDR2 is SFDVKD in the germline V gene. CDR3 size: 16 residues. The CDR3, as DNA: TGTGCCACCAGTGCCGCGGACAGGTTCTCCTACAATGAGCAGTTCTTC. This codes for CATSAADRFSYNEQFF.

This rearrangement joins TRBV6-1 to TRBJ2-1; no clear D. V was clipped by 3 bases and J by 3 bases, with 12 bases between them. Per the germline V gene, CDR1 is MNHNS and CDR2 is SASEGT. CDR3 length: 15 residues. CDR3 coding DNA: TGTGCCAGCAGTGAGAGTCTCGGAAACTACAATGAGCAGTTCTTC. Translation: CASSESLGNYNEQFF.

This clone was picked up one time. V and J are TRBV28 and TRBJ1-1, with D perhaps matching TRBD1 (5 bases). The CDR3 has 14 amino acids. Germline-derived CDR1 and CDR2 are MDHEN and SYDVKM. V was trimmed by 1 base and J by 0 bases, leaving 6 bases between them. This chain's CDR3 is CASSLFRVNTEAFF. The DNA for the CDR3 is TGTGCCAGCAGTTTATTCAGGGTGAACACTGAAGCTTTCTTT.

V gene TRBV29-1 combines with J gene TRBJ1-4; unclear D gene. This CDR3 is built from 14 residues. Between the trimmed V and J ends, which lost 4 bases and 4 bases, there was a span of 13 bases. The germline gives CDR1 SQVTM, CDR2 ANQGSEA. Written as DNA, the CDR3 is TGCAGCGTTGGATTGGCGTGGGGTAATGAAAAACTGTTTTTT. Amino acid sequence: CSVGLAWGNEKLFF.

This chain joins TRBV6-2 or TRBV6-3 and TRBJ2-1, with 12 bases identical to TRBD2. Germline CDR1 MNHEY, CDR2 SVGEGT. CDR3 length equals 17 residues. With 2 bases clipped from V and 8 bases from J, the junction kept 10 bases outside the gene matches. CDR3 coding DNA: TGTGCCAGCAGTTACCCCCCACTAGCGGGGGGCATCTATGAGCAGTTCTTC. It specifies CASSYPPLAGGIYEQFF.

The chain uses TRBV9 and TRBJ1-5; D may be TRBD1 (5 bases). Trimming took 5 bases from V and 0 from J, leaving 12 bases between them. Germline CDR1 is SGDLS and CDR2 is YYNGEE. The CDR3 contains 15 residues. The DNA for the CDR3 is TGTGCCAGCAGTGCCACAGGAATTAGCAATCAGCCCCAGCATTTT. Its protein is CASSATGISNQPQHF.

The CDR3: CASSQDPSGGDADTQYF. For the CDR3, the DNA is TGCGCCAGCAGCCAAGATCCCAGCGGGGGGGACGCAGATACGCAGTATTTT. V usage is TRBV4-1 and J usage is TRBJ2-3, with TRBD2 identical over 10 bases. Trimming removed 0 bases from V and 4 bases from J; junction bases left unmatched: 7. CDR3 length equals 17 residues. Germline V lookup: CDR1 MGHRA, CDR2 YSYEKL.